Shown below are 27 T cell receptor beta chains from a single sample sequenced in a study of T cells in Graves' hyperthyroidism and ophthalmopathy. What was amplified from RNA transcripts were TCR beta CDR3 regions. The HTBI primer set drove a first-round RT-PCR of the TCR CDR3. TCRdb re-derived calls from the multiplex PCR reads in MiXCR, one entry per CDR3 protein. The sample has about 700,000 distinct CDR3 sequences; about 45% are singletons. The sample consisted of peripheral blood or thyroid tissue (not recorded which). The receptors derive from an adult man with Graves' disease, either hyperthyroidism or ophthalmopathy (not recorded which).

In its sample, this clonotype was seen a few times. This chain uses TRBV7-2 with TRBJ1-2; 8 bases are a match to TRBD1. CDR1 SGHTA and CDR2 FQGNSA come from the germline V gene. The CDR3 covers 15 residues. V dropped 5 bases and J dropped 2; count of bases not matched to a gene: 7. CDR3 protein: CASSAPTGVNYGYTF. The CDR3 region has the DNA TGTGCCAGCAGCGCCCCGACAGGGGTCAACTATGGCTACACCTTC.

The chain combines TRBV29-1 with TRBJ2-7; possible D gene TRBD1, 6 bases. Trimming removed 6 bases at V and 2 bases at J, with 20 bases between. The CDR3 sequence is 15 residues long. Germline V gene lookup returns CDR1 SQVTM and CDR2 ANQGSEA. CDR3 residues: CSVSRVGGCPYEQYF. CDR3 nucleotide sequence: TGCAGCGTGAGCCGGGTAGGGGGATGCCCCTACGAGCAGTACTTC.

This clonotype was picked up one time. The genes are TRBV7-2 and TRBJ1-6, with D maybe TRBD1 (5 bases). V lost 6 bases, J lost 0 bases, and 12 bases lay in between. The CDR3 covers 16 residues. CDR1 is SGHTA, CDR2 FQGNSA, per germline. The CDR3 spells CASRGRSSSYNSPLHF. The CDR3 DNA is TGTGCCAGCAGGGGACGGTCAAGCTCCTATAATTCACCCCTCCACTTT.

The CDR3 nucleotides read TGCGCCAGCAGCTTGGTAGGGTTTCGAGGACAGGGTTCCCTAAGGACTGAAGCTTTCTTT. This codes for CASSLVGFRGQGSLRTEAFF. V gene TRBV5-1 combines with J gene TRBJ1-1; 8 nucleotides line up with TRBD1. The CDR3 contains 20 residues. The junction had 21 bases not matched to a gene; V was cut back by 0 bases and J by 5 bases. Germline-derived CDR1 and CDR2 are SGHRS and YFSETQ. The whole variable domain, remainder taken from reference TRBV5-1 and TRBJ1-1, is KAGVTQTPRYLIKTRGQQVTLSCSPISGHRSVSWYQQTPGQGLQFLFEYFSETQRNKGNFPGRFSGRQFSNSRSEMNVSTLELGDSALYLCASSLVGFRGQGSLRTEAFFGQGTRLTVV.

V gene TRBV7-9 combines with J gene TRBJ1-6, with D possibly TRBD1 on 5 matching bases. Looked up from germline, CDR1 is SEHNR and CDR2 is FQNEAQ (reference sequence). Trimming took off 3 bases at V and 12 bases at J, with 15 bases between the two ends. The CDR3 has 14 residues. The CDR3 is CASSFGGGGEPLHF. The CDR3 nucleotides read TGTGCCAGCAGCTTCGGGGGAGGTGGAGAACCCCTCCACTTT.

The chain employs TRBV7-9 and TRBJ2-7, with D uncertain. Trimming took 6 bases from V and 7 from J, leaving 13 bases between them. CDR1 and CDR2 (germline): SEHNR, FQNEAQ (reference sequence). The CDR3 runs 12 residues. This chain's CDR3 is CASRRPGFEQYF. The CDR3 DNA is TGTGCCAGCAGGCGTCCGGGCTTTGAGCAGTACTTC.

On this clonotype: The junction departs from the called germline gene at one end, perhaps through a read error. V and J are TRBV10-3 and TRBJ1-4; no clear D. Germline V gene data show CDR1 as ENHRY and CDR2 as SYGVKD. The CDR3 totals 16 residues. The chain's CDR3 is CASSEALRATNEKLFF. The CDR3 region has the DNA TGTGCCAGCAGTGAAGCTTTGAGGGCAACTAATGAAAAACTGTTTTTT.

This clonotype appeared a few times. The chain combines TRBV14 with TRBJ1-2, with a tentative D call TRBD1 (5 bases). CDR3 length: 13 residues. Trimming stripped 0 bases from V and 7 bases from J, with 9 bases between. Germline V lookup: CDR1 SGHDN, CDR2 FVKESK. CDR3 protein: CASSQDLGPGYTF. The CDR3 DNA follows: TGTGCCAGCAGCCAAGATCTGGGGCCTGGCTACACCTTC.

Note on this clonotype: No conserved phenylalanine or tryptophan is present at the end of the CDR3, so a read error is the likely explanation. V and J are TRBV11-2 and TRBJ2-5; 9 bases match TRBD1. The CDR3 is 15 amino acids. Trimming took 8 bases from V and 3 from J; bases not matched to a gene: 10. The V gene's germline CDR1 is SGHAT and CDR2 FQNNGV. Written as DNA, the CDR3 is TGTGCCAGCGGGAGGACAGGGGCCGACAAAGAGACCCAGTACCTC. Protein product: CASGRTGADKETQYL.

This chain joins TRBV25-1 and TRBJ1-4; D call uncertain. The germline V gene encodes CDR1 MGHDK and CDR2 SYGVNS. V gave up 1 base and J gave up 4 bases, with 13 bases separating them. The CDR3 covers 16 residues. The CDR3 DNA is TGTGCCAGCAGTGAATTCGGGCGGGGTCTTAATGAAAAACTGTTTTTT. Translated: CASSEFGRGLNEKLFF.

V gene TRBV12-3 or TRBV12-4 combines with J gene TRBJ1-2; 8 nucleotides match TRBD1. The CDR3 totals 14 residues. J lost 8 bases, V lost 6 bases, and 11 bases had no gene match. The CDR3, as DNA: TGTGCCAGCAGGTCCGGGACAGGTGATTTAGGCTACACCTTC. It yields the protein CASRSGTGDLGYTF.

The sample holds a few counts of this clonotype. The V call is TRBV6-5, the J call TRBJ1-1; D is ambiguous. This CDR3 has 13 residues. V lost 7 bases and J 0 bases, leaving 9 bases between the germline ends. Germline values: CDR1 MNHEY, CDR2 SVGAGI. The CDR3 nucleotides are TGTGCCAGCATCCACAGCATGAACACTGAAGCTTTCTTT. Its protein is CASIHSMNTEAFF.

V usage is TRBV19 and J usage is TRBJ1-2; D perhaps matches TRBD1 (6 bases). This CDR3 region has 12 residues. The V end lost 7 bases, the J end lost 4 bases, and 10 bases lay between the germline ends. Per the germline V gene, CDR1 is LNHDA and CDR2 is SQIVND (reference sequence). CDR3 in amino acids: CASKTGSYGYTF. The CDR3 DNA follows: TGTGCCAGTAAAACAGGGAGCTATGGCTACACCTTC.

The table lists this clonotype with many counts. The chain employs TRBV20-1 and TRBJ1-1; D might be TRBD1 (5 bases). The CDR3 loop spans 14 amino acids. The germline V gene has CDR1 DFQATT and CDR2 SNEGSKA (reference sequence). Trimming took 2 bases from V and 1 from J, leaving 11 bases between them. CDR3 DNA: TGCAGTGCTAGACTACAGGCGGGGAACACTGAAGCTTTCTTT. The encoded protein is CSARLQAGNTEAFF.

The chain joins TRBV7-9 to TRBJ2-7; 9 nucleotides align to TRBD1. This CDR3 is built from 15 residues. The germline gives CDR1 SEHNR, CDR2 FQNEAQ (reference sequence). V trimming: 6 bases; J trimming: 7 bases; junction bases outside the gene matches: 13. CDR3 residues: CASRPTGGKGGEQYF. CDR3 nucleotide sequence: TGTGCCAGCAGGCCCACAGGGGGCAAAGGGGGGGAGCAGTACTTC.

The chain carries TRBV29-1 and TRBJ1-1; no clear D. Trimming took 3 bases from V and 7 from J, leaving 6 bases between them. This CDR3 is built from 10 residues. Germline CDR1 is SQVTM and CDR2 is ANQGSEA. The CDR3 is CSVEALEAFF. The CDR3, as DNA: TGCAGCGTTGAGGCCCTTGAAGCTTTCTTT.

The J gene is TRBJ2-7, the V gene TRBV7-8, with D perhaps TRBD1 or TRBD2 (5 bases each). Germline loops: CDR1 SGHVS, CDR2 FQNEAQ. The V end was cut by 3 bases, the J end by 1 base, with 10 bases between. The CDR3 length is 14 residues. CDR3 nucleotide sequence: TGTGCCAGCAGCTTGAAAGGGACGTCCTACGAGCAGTACTTC. The encoded protein is CASSLKGTSYEQYF. The entire variable domain, with the rest obtained from reference TRBV7-8 and TRBJ2-7, is as follows: GAGVSQSPRYKVAKRGQDVALRCDPISGHVSLFWYQQALGQGPEFLTYFQNEAQLDKSGLPSDRFFAERPEGSVSTLKIQRTQQEDSAVYLCASSLKGTSYEQYFGPGTRLTVT.

V usage is TRBV20-1 and J usage is TRBJ2-7, with 14 nucleotides matching TRBD2. Germline V gives CDR1 DFQATT, CDR2 SNEGSKA (reference sequence). The length of the CDR3 is 16 residues. The junction had 2 bases not matched to a gene; V was cut back by 1 base and J by 0 bases. CDR3 in amino acids: CSARGGTSGSSYEQYF. The CDR3 coding sequence is TGCAGTGCTAGAGGGGGGACTAGCGGGAGCTCCTACGAGCAGTACTTC.

This clonotype was counted at least ten times. CDR3 sequence: CSARQDGSYEQYF. As DNA, the CDR3 is TGCAGTGCTAGACAGGATGGGAGTTACGAGCAGTACTTC. V usage is TRBV20-1 and J usage is TRBJ2-7, with a tentative D call TRBD2 (5 bases). This CDR3 is built from 13 residues. Trimming shortened V by 2 bases and J by 4 bases, and 12 bases separated the two germline ends. Germline CDR1 reads DFQATT; CDR2 reads SNEGSKA (reference sequence).

This clonotype occurred a few times. The CDR3 region has the DNA TGTGCCAGTAGATCGGCAGGGGGCTATGGGAATCAGCCCCAGCATTTT. This codes for CASRSAGGYGNQPQHF. The chain carries TRBV19 and TRBJ1-5; TRBD1 matches 8 bases. Germline values: CDR1 LNHDA, CDR2 SQIVND (reference sequence). The J segment lost 4 bases and the V segment lost 6 bases, leaving 11 bases of the junction unmatched. The CDR3 extends over 16 amino acids. The variable domain in full, completed from reference TRBV19 and TRBJ1-5, reads DGGITQSPKYLFRKEGQNVTLSCEQNLNHDAMYWYRQDPGQGLRLIYYSQIVNDFQKGDIAEGYSVSREKKESFPLTVTSAQKNPTAFYLCASRSAGGYGNQPQHFGDGTRLSIL.

The J gene is TRBJ1-6, the V gene TRBV10-3, with 7 bases identical to TRBD1. The CDR3 length is 13 residues. CDR1 is ENHRY and CDR2 is SYGVKD in the germline V gene. V lost 7 bases to trimming and J lost 6 bases; unmatched junction nucleotides: 3. The chain's CDR3 is CAIKGQLNSPLHF. The CDR3 bases are TGTGCCATCAAGGGACAGCTTAATTCACCCCTCCACTTT.

This clonotype came up a few times. This chain links TRBV6-6 with TRBJ2-7; 10 bases line up with TRBD1. The germline V gene has CDR1 MNHNY and CDR2 SVGAGI (reference sequence). The CDR3 has 15 amino acids. Trimming removed 5 bases from V and 9 bases from J; junction bases left unmatched: 13. This chain's CDR3 is CASSGTDRGTSAQYF. The CDR3 DNA follows: TGTGCCAGCAGTGGCACGGACAGGGGGACATCCGCGCAGTACTTC.

Comments on this clonotype: A much larger clone lies one base from this, so it may be a read error. V and J are TRBV7-2 and TRBJ2-7; tentative D call: TRBD2 (7 bases). This CDR3 is built from 15 residues. V dropped 4 bases and J dropped 0 bases, with 13 bases sitting between them. Germline V gives CDR1 SGHTA, CDR2 FQGNSA. As DNA, the CDR3 is TGTGCCAGCAGCTACGGCGGGGGCACCTCCTACGAGCAGTACTTC. Protein sequence: CASSYGGGTSYEQYF.

The sample holds a few counts of this clonotype. The J gene is TRBJ1-5, the V gene TRBV2; D possibly corresponds to TRBD1 (6 bases). V lost 4 bases and J 6 bases, leaving 13 bases between the germline ends. Germline CDR1 reads SNHLY; CDR2 reads FYNNEI. The CDR3 length is 14 residues. The chain's CDR3 is CASSVTGTPQPQHF. In DNA form, the CDR3 reads TGTGCCAGCAGTGTTACAGGGACCCCTCAGCCCCAGCATTTT.

The chain combines TRBV5-5 with TRBJ2-7; no firm D call. The CDR3 is 14 residues long. CDR1 and CDR2 (germline): SGHKS, YYEKEE (reference sequence). V was cut by 5 bases and J by 2 bases, with 14 bases left in between. The DNA of the CDR3 is TGTGCCAGCAGTCATGAAGGGTTGACCTACGAGCAGTACTTC. This sequence encodes CASSHEGLTYEQYF.

This clonotype was detected only a few times. The CDR3 spells CASPAGVGTGELFF. In nucleotides, the CDR3 is TGTGCCAGCCCGGCGGGAGTTGGGACCGGGGAGCTGTTTTTT. The chain carries TRBV7-3 and TRBJ2-2, with 7 bases aligning to TRBD2. V shed 8 bases and J 5 bases; nucleotides not matched to a gene: 8. The germline V gene encodes CDR1 SGHTA and CDR2 FQGTGA. The CDR3 sequence is 14 residues long.

J is TRBJ1-3 and V is TRBV20-1; TRBD1 aligns across 8 bases. Germline CDR1 DFQATT, CDR2 SNEGSKA (reference sequence). The CDR3 is 14 residues long. Losses at the gene ends were 4 bases for V and 4 bases for J; bases not matched to a gene: 6. CDR3 nucleotide sequence: TGCAGTGCTAAAGGTCCAGGGGGCGGAAACACCATATATTTT. Its translation: CSAKGPGGGNTIYF.